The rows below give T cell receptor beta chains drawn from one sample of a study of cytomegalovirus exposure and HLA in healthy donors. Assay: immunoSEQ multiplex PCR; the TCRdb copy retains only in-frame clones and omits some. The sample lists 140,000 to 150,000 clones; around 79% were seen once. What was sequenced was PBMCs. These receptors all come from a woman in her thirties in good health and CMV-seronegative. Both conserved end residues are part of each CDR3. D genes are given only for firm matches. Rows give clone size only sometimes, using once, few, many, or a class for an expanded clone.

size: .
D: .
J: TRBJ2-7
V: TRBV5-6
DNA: TGTGCCAGCAGCTTGCCCGGGGTACCCTACGAGCAGTACTTC
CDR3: CASSLPGVPYEQYF

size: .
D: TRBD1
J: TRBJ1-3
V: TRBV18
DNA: TGTGCCAGCTTCGGACAGGGGGCACTCTCTGGAAACACCATATATTTT
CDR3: CASFGQGALSGNTIYF

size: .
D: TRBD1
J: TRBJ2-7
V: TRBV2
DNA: TGTGCCAGCACGGGACAGCCAACCTACGAGCAGTACTTC
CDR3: CASTGQPTYEQYF

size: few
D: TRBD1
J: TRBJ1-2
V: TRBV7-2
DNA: TGTGCCAGCAGCCGCGGGACAGGGCGAGAATATGGCTACACCTTC
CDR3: CASSRGTGREYGYTF

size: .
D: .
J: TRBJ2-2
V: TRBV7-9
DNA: TGTGCCAGCAGTGGGGCAGCGAACACCGGGGAGCTGTTTTTT
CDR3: CASSGAANTGELFF

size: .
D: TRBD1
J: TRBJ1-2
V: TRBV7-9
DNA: TGTGCCAGCAGCTTAGAGGGGACAGGGTGGTATGGCTACACCTTC
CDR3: CASSLEGTGWYGYTF

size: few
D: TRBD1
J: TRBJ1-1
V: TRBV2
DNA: TGTGCCAGCAAGAGGGACAGGGCGTCTGAAGCTTTCTTT
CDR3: CASKRDRASEAFF

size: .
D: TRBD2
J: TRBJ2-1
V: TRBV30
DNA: TGTGCCTGGAGTGGGGGACTAGCGGCAAATGAGCAGTTCTTC
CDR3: CAWSGGLAANEQFF

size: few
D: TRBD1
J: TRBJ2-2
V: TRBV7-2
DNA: TGTGCCAGCAGCATCGGACAGGGGGCGCGCGAGGAGCTGTTTTTT
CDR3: CASSIGQGAREELFF

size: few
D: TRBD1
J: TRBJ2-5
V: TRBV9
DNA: TGTGCCAGCAGCGTAGCGCCCCAGGGGGTAGAGACCCAGTACTTC
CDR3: CASSVAPQGVETQYF

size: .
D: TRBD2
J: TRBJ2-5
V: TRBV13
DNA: TGTGCCAGCAGCTTAAATGGGGGGCTAGCGGGGTCAAATCAAGAGACCCAGTACTTC
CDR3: CASSLNGGLAGSNQETQYF

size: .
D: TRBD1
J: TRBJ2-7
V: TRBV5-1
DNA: TGCGCCAGCAGCCGATCGACAGGGCCAATTTCCTACGAGCAGTACTTC
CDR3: CASSRSTGPISYEQYF

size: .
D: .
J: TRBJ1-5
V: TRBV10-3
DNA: TGTGCCATCAGACAAGACCAGGGCAGCAATCAGCCCCAGCATTTT
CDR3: CAIRQDQGSNQPQHF

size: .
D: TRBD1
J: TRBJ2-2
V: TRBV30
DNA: TGTGCCTGGAGCCCTCCCGGGACAGGGAACACCGGGGAGCTGTTTTTT
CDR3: CAWSPPGTGNTGELFF

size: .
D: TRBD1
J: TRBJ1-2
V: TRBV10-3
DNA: TGTGCCATCAGTGAGGGACAGGGCCGTTGGGGCTACACCTTC
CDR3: CAISEGQGRWGYTF

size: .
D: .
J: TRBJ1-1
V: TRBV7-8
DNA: TGTGCCAGCAGCTTTTCTGGCAGGGCGAACACTGAAGCTTTCTTT
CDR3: CASSFSGRANTEAFF

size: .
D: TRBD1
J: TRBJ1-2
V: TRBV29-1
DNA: TGCAGCGTCGCGGACAGGGTAGATGGTAATGGCTACACCTTC
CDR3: CSVADRVDGNGYTF

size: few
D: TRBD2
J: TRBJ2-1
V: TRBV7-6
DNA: TGTGCCAGCAGCTTTCAGGCGCCGATTGGCGGGGGGCGAAACAATGAGCAGTTCTTC
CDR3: CASSFQAPIGGGRNNEQFF

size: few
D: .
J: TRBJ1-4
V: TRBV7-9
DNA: TGTGCCAGCAGCCCCGGGGGGGCGATATTTGAAAAACTGTTTTTT
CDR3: CASSPGGAIFEKLFF

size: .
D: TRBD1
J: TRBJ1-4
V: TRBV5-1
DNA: TGCGCCAGCAGCTATACAGGGGGCGGGGGTGAAAAACTGTTTTTT
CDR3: CASSYTGGGGEKLFF

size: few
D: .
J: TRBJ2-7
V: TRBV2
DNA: TGTGCCAGCAGCGACCTGGGAGGTAGCCGCCCCTACGAGCAGTACTTC
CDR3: CASSDLGGSRPYEQYF

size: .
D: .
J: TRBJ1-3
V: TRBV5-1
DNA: TGCGCCAGCAGCCGGGACACCTCTGGAAACACCATATATTTT
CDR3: CASSRDTSGNTIYF

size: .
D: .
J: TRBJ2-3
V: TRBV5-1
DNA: TGCGCCAGCAGCTTGGACTCTAGCACAGATACGCAGTATTTT
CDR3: CASSLDSSTDTQYF

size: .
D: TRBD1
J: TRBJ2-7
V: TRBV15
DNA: TGTGCCACCAGCAGAGATCGGGACAGGGGGCGGACGGAGCAGTACTTC
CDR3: CATSRDRDRGRTEQYF

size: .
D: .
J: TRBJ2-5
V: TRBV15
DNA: TGTGCCACCAGCAGAGATGGCACAGACCAAGAGACCCAGTACTTC
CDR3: CATSRDGTDQETQYF

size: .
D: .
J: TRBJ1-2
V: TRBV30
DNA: TGTGCCTGGAGTCTAGGACAGTTTGGCTACACCTTC
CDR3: CAWSLGQFGYTF

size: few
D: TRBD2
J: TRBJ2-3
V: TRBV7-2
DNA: TGTGCCAGCAGCCCTGGGCTAGCGGGGTACGCTAGCACAGATACGCAGTATTTT
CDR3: CASSPGLAGYASTDTQYF

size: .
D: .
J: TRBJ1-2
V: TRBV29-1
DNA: TGCAGCGTTGAACCGGGACACAACTATGGCTACACCTTC
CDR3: CSVEPGHNYGYTF

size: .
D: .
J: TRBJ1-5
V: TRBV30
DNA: TGTGCCTGGAGTCCACAGGGCAATCAGCCCCAGCATTTT
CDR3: CAWSPQGNQPQHF

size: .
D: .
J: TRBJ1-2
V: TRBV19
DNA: TGTGCCAGTAGAAGTCGGGGCGGGGGTGACTATGGCTACACCTTC
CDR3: CASRSRGGGDYGYTF

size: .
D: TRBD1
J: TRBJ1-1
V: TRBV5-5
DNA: TGTGCCAGCAGCTTGGGGGGACAGGGAATAGGAGGGGCTTTCTTT
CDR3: CASSLGGQGIGGAFF

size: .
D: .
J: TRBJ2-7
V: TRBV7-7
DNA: TGTGCTAGCAACAGACAGTTATACTCCTACGAGCAGTACTTC
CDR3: CASNRQLYSYEQYF

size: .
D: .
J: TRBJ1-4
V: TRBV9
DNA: TGTGCCAGCAGCGCCCTACAGGGTGGGAATGAAAAACTGTTTTTT
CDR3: CASSALQGGNEKLFF

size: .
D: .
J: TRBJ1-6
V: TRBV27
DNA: TGTGCCAGCAGTTTTAGGAACAGATATTCACCCCTCCACTTT
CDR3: CASSFRNRYSPLHF

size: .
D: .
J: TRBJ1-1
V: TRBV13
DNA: TGTGCCAGCAGCCCGGACAGTTACACTGAAGCTTTCTTT
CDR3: CASSPDSYTEAFF

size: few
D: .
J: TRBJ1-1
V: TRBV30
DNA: TGTGCCTGGAGTGACTCCCTCACGGGGGTAGCTTTCTTT
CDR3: CAWSDSLTGVAFF

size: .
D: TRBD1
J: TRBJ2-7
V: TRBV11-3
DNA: TGTGCCAGCAGCGTCACAGGGGCTGATGCCTACGAGCAGTACTTC
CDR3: CASSVTGADAYEQYF

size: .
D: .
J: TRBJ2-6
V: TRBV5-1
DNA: TGTGCCAGCAGTCCGGGACATAGCTCTGGGGCCAACGTCCTGACTTTC
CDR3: CASSPGHSSGANVLTF

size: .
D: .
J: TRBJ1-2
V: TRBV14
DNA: TGTGCCAGCAGCCAAGAATGGGGAGGCTATGGCTACACCTTC
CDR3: CASSQEWGGYGYTF

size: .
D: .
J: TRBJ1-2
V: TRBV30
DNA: TGTGCCTGGAATGGAGGGAATGGCTACACCTTC
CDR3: CAWNGGNGYTF

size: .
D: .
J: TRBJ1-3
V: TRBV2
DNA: TGTGCCAGCAGGACAGCCTCTGGAAACACCATATATTTT
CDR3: CASRTASGNTIYF

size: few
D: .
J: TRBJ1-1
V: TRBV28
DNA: TGTGCCAGCAGTTTACCTAGCCTTGAAGCTTTCTTT
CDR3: CASSLPSLEAFF